These T cell receptor beta chains were read from a single sample in a study of blood T cell repertoires in COVID-19. The table came from immunoSEQ multiplex PCR; TCRdb's copy has only in-frame clones and leaves some out. The repertoire holds under 250,000 clones, around 82% seen once, with around 3% in the top ten. The sample consisted of peripheral blood. The receptors shown here come from a woman aged 30 to 39 who had recovered from COVID-19. The CDR3 runs from the conserved cysteine through the conserved F or W. Each record gives: D gene, V gene, clone size, J gene, CDR3 DNA, CDR3 protein. D genes are given only for firm matches. Expanded clones get a size class; other rows say once, few or many, or leave the size out.

D: TRBD2; V: TRBV20-1; size: .; J: TRBJ2-3; DNA: TGCAGTGCTAGTACTAGCGGTCTCGTTTTCACAGATACGCAGTATTTT; CDR3: CSASTSGLVFTDTQYF
D: TRBD2; V: TRBV6-4; size: many; J: TRBJ2-3; DNA: TGTGCCAGCAGTGATAAGCGGGAGACAGATACGCAGTATTTT; CDR3: CASSDKRETDTQYF
D: .; V: TRBV7-8; size: .; J: TRBJ1-6; DNA: TGTGCCAGCAGCTGGGTGGGGGGGGGAAATTCACCCCTCCACTTT; CDR3: CASSWVGGGNSPLHF
D: .; V: TRBV5-5; size: .; J: TRBJ1-6; DNA: TGTGCCAGCAGCTCTCCACGGGTACCCCTGAGCTCCTATAATTCACCCCTCCACTTT; CDR3: CASSSPRVPLSSYNSPLHF
D: TRBD1; V: TRBV23-1; size: .; J: TRBJ2-7; DNA: TGCGCCAGCAGTCAATCCTATGGACAGGCGAGCTCCTACGAGCAGTACTTC; CDR3: CASSQSYGQASSYEQYF
D: .; V: TRBV6-5; size: .; J: TRBJ2-1; DNA: TGTGCCAGCATTCAGGTGGGGGGAGGTCTCAATGAGCAGTTCTTC; CDR3: CASIQVGGGLNEQFF
D: .; V: TRBV6-5; size: .; J: TRBJ1-5; DNA: TGTGCCAGCAGGACCGTGGGGGCAAGCAATCAGCCCCAGCATTTT; CDR3: CASRTVGASNQPQHF
D: TRBD2; V: TRBV28; size: .; J: TRBJ2-3; DNA: TGTGCCAGCAGTCCAAAACCGGGACTAGCCCTATGGATAAACCCGCAGTATTTT; CDR3: CASSPKPGLALWINPQYF
D: TRBD2; V: TRBV6-5; size: .; J: TRBJ2-3; DNA: TGTGCCAGCAGTTACTCCCGGCTAGCGGTCACAGATACGCAGTATTTT; CDR3: CASSYSRLAVTDTQYF
D: TRBD2; V: TRBV10-3; size: .; J: TRBJ2-1; DNA: TGTGCCATCAGTGAGCCGGGACTAGCAGGCTCCTACAATGAGCAGTTCTTC; CDR3: CAISEPGLAGSYNEQFF
D: .; V: TRBV15; size: .; J: TRBJ2-1; DNA: TGTGCCACCAGCAGGGGGGGGGCCATCCGGGGTGGTGAGCAGTTCTTC; CDR3: CATSRGGAIRGGEQFF
D: .; V: TRBV5-5; size: .; J: TRBJ2-5; DNA: TGTGCCAGCAGCTTGAGACCAGGGTACGAGACCCAGTACTTC; CDR3: CASSLRPGYETQYF
D: TRBD1; V: TRBV27; size: .; J: TRBJ1-6; DNA: TGTGCCAGCAGTCCAGGACAGGGTCGGTATAATTCACCCCTCCACTTT; CDR3: CASSPGQGRYNSPLHF
D: TRBD2; V: TRBV9; size: .; J: TRBJ2-3; DNA: TGTGCCAGCAGCGCGGGACTAGCGGGCACAGATACGCAGTATTTT; CDR3: CASSAGLAGTDTQYF
D: .; V: TRBV3-1/TRBV3-2; size: .; J: TRBJ2-4; DNA: TGTGCCAGCAGCCGCCCGGGAGAAAACATTCAGTACTTC; CDR3: CASSRPGENIQYF
D: TRBD2; V: TRBV24-1; size: .; J: TRBJ2-7; DNA: TGTGCCACCAGTGCCGCCGGGAGGGGCGAGCAGTACTTC; CDR3: CATSAAGRGEQYF
D: .; V: TRBV24-1; size: .; J: TRBJ1-5; DNA: TGTGCCACCAGTGAGGCTACAGGGACCCAGCCCCAGCATTTT; CDR3: CATSEATGTQPQHF
D: .; V: TRBV7-8; size: .; J: TRBJ2-3; DNA: TGTGCCAGCAGCTTACGGACAGATACGCAGTATTTT; CDR3: CASSLRTDTQYF
D: .; V: TRBV27; size: few; J: TRBJ2-2; DNA: TGTGCCAGCAGTTTCAGGGGTCGCACCGGGGAGCTGTTTTTT; CDR3: CASSFRGRTGELFF
D: .; V: TRBV7-9; size: few; J: TRBJ1-1; DNA: TGTGCCAGCAGCTTTAGCGGGGGTAGGCACACTGAAGCTTTCTTT; CDR3: CASSFSGGRHTEAFF
D: .; V: TRBV5-1; size: few; J: TRBJ2-1; DNA: TGCGCCAGCAGCCCTCTCCGGGTATACAATGAGCAGTTCTTC; CDR3: CASSPLRVYNEQFF
D: TRBD2; V: TRBV28; size: .; J: TRBJ2-1; DNA: TGTGCCAGCAGTTCACCGTTTAGCGGGAGTCCGGCGGGCGATGAGCAGTTCTTC; CDR3: CASSSPFSGSPAGDEQFF
D: .; V: TRBV6-6; size: .; J: TRBJ2-7; DNA: TGTGCCAGCAGTTCCCGGTCCAGGGCCTACGAGCAGTACTTC; CDR3: CASSSRSRAYEQYF
D: .; V: TRBV19; size: .; J: TRBJ2-3; DNA: TGTGCCAGTAGTATCGGAGCAGGGGCCGCCCGGTCTGCGCAGTATTTT; CDR3: CASSIGAGAARSAQYF
D: .; V: TRBV27; size: .; J: TRBJ2-1; DNA: TGTGCCAGCAGTCCGATAATCGCGGGCAATGAGCAGTTCTTC; CDR3: CASSPIIAGNEQFF
D: .; V: TRBV27; size: .; J: TRBJ1-5; DNA: TGTGCCAGCAGTTTAAGCGAACAGCCCCAGCATTTT; CDR3: CASSLSEQPQHF
D: .; V: TRBV18; size: .; J: TRBJ2-1; DNA: TGTGCCAGCTCACCCCTGGCCCCCGAGCAGTTCTTC; CDR3: CASSPLAPEQFF
D: TRBD1; V: TRBV6-2/TRBV6-3; size: few; J: TRBJ1-1; DNA: TGTGCCAGCAGTCCACCGGGACAGGGGAACACTGAAGCTTTCTTT; CDR3: CASSPPGQGNTEAFF
D: .; V: TRBV11-2; size: .; J: TRBJ1-6; DNA: TGTGCCAGCAGCTTAACGCGGCTTAATTCACCCCTCCACTTT; CDR3: CASSLTRLNSPLHF
D: .; V: TRBV3-1/TRBV3-2; size: .; J: TRBJ2-7; DNA: TGTGCCAGCAGCCAAGCCCGAGTACAGAGGGTCGAGCAGTACTTC; CDR3: CASSQARVQRVEQYF
D: TRBD1; V: TRBV20-1; size: .; J: TRBJ1-2; DNA: TGCAGTGCTAGTGCAGGGCAGGGACAGCTTACTAACTATGGCTACACCTTC; CDR3: CSASAGQGQLTNYGYTF
D: .; V: TRBV5-1; size: .; J: TRBJ1-2; DNA: TGCGCCAGCAGCTCGCCGGGACTTATTAACTATGGCTACACCTTC; CDR3: CASSSPGLINYGYTF
D: .; V: TRBV9; size: .; J: TRBJ2-1; DNA: TGTGCCAGCAGCGGAGGACTCCTCGATGAGCAGTTCTTC; CDR3: CASSGGLLDEQFF
D: TRBD2; V: TRBV5-1; size: .; J: TRBJ2-7; DNA: TGCGCCAGCAGCCGTTCTAGCGGGGGGACCTACGAGCAGTACTTC; CDR3: CASSRSSGGTYEQYF
D: .; V: TRBV7-3; size: .; J: TRBJ2-3; DNA: TGTGCCAGCAGCTTTGGCGGGATGGATACGCAGTATTTT; CDR3: CASSFGGMDTQYF
D: .; V: TRBV10-2; size: .; J: TRBJ2-2; DNA: TGCGCCAGCAGTGGAGGTAACACCGGGGAGCTGTTTTTT; CDR3: CASSGGNTGELFF
D: TRBD1; V: TRBV5-1; size: .; J: TRBJ2-5; DNA: TGCGCCAGCAGCTTGGACAGGGGGCAAGAGACCCAGTACTTC; CDR3: CASSLDRGQETQYF
D: TRBD2; V: TRBV28; size: .; J: TRBJ2-1; DNA: TGTGCCACAGAAGCGGGAGGTTTTTCCAATGAGCAGTTCTTC; CDR3: CATEAGGFSNEQFF
D: .; V: TRBV10-2; size: .; J: TRBJ1-5; DNA: TGCGCCAGCAGGTCGGGAGGCCGCAGCAATCAGCCCCAGCATTTT; CDR3: CASRSGGRSNQPQHF
D: TRBD1; V: TRBV3-1/TRBV3-2; size: .; J: TRBJ1-2; DNA: TGTGCCAGCAGCCAATCGGACAGGGGGTCTTACACCTTC; CDR3: CASSQSDRGSYTF
D: TRBD2; V: TRBV5-1; size: .; J: TRBJ2-5; DNA: TGCGCCAGCAGCGGAACAACTAGCGTAAAGGAGACCCAGTACTTC; CDR3: CASSGTTSVKETQYF
D: .; V: TRBV11-2; size: .; J: TRBJ1-1; DNA: TGTGCCAGCAGCTTATCTCAGGGCACTGAAGCTTTCTTT; CDR3: CASSLSQGTEAFF
D: TRBD2; V: TRBV28; size: once; J: TRBJ2-6; DNA: TGTGCCAGCAGTTCAGTTATCAATAGCGGGTCCTCTGGGGCCAACGTCCTGACTTTC; CDR3: CASSSVINSGSSGANVLTF
D: .; V: TRBV5-1; size: .; J: TRBJ2-3; DNA: TGCGCCAGCAGCATAAACACAGATACGCAGTATTTT; CDR3: CASSINTDTQYF
D: TRBD2; V: TRBV27; size: .; J: TRBJ2-7; DNA: TGTGCCAGCAGCTACGGGACTAACTACGAGCAGTACTTC; CDR3: CASSYGTNYEQYF
D: TRBD2; V: TRBV7-3; size: .; J: TRBJ2-7; DNA: TGTGCCAGCAGCGCCGCTAGCGGTTCTACCTACGAGCAGTACTTC; CDR3: CASSAASGSTYEQYF
D: .; V: TRBV6-4; size: .; J: TRBJ2-3; DNA: TGTGCCAGCAGTGACGGCAGCGGGAGCACAGATACGCAGTATTTT; CDR3: CASSDGSGSTDTQYF
D: TRBD2; V: TRBV28; size: .; J: TRBJ2-7; DNA: TGTGCCAGCACCGGACTAGCGAGCTCCTACGAGCAGTACTTC; CDR3: CASTGLASSYEQYF
D: .; V: TRBV30; size: .; J: TRBJ2-5; DNA: TGTGCCTGGAGGGATGGGGCCGGAGAGACCCAGTACTTC; CDR3: CAWRDGAGETQYF
D: .; V: TRBV28; size: once; J: TRBJ1-1; DNA: TGTGCCAGCAGCCCACCCCTCGGGGGGGCGAACACTGAAGCTTTCTTT; CDR3: CASSPPLGGANTEAFF
D: .; V: TRBV5-5; size: .; J: TRBJ1-1; DNA: TGTGCCAGCAGCCAAGGAGGGAATCCTGAAGCTTTCTTT; CDR3: CASSQGGNPEAFF
D: .; V: TRBV9; size: few; J: TRBJ1-2; DNA: TGTGCCAGCAGCGTAGGGCTGGGCCATGGCTACACCTTC; CDR3: CASSVGLGHGYTF
D: .; V: TRBV6-5; size: .; J: TRBJ2-5; DNA: TGTGCCAGCAGTTACGGGCTGGATAAAGAGACCCAGTACTTC; CDR3: CASSYGLDKETQYF
D: TRBD1; V: TRBV19; size: .; J: TRBJ1-1; DNA: TGTGCCAGTAGTCGGGACAGGGGACCTGAAGCTTTCTTT; CDR3: CASSRDRGPEAFF
D: .; V: TRBV28; size: once; J: TRBJ1-5; DNA: TGTGCCAGCAGTTTTATCACAGGCGGACAGCCCCAGCATTTT; CDR3: CASSFITGGQPQHF
D: TRBD2; V: TRBV28; size: .; J: TRBJ2-3; DNA: TGTGCCAGCAGTTTAATTTTCGGGACTAGCGGAGACACAGATACGCAGTATTTT; CDR3: CASSLIFGTSGDTDTQYF
D: .; V: TRBV28; size: .; J: TRBJ1-2; DNA: TGTGCCAGCAGGACTCTCCTCATCCAGGACAGAGTTGGCTACACCTTC; CDR3: CASRTLLIQDRVGYTF
D: .; V: TRBV12-3/TRBV12-4; size: .; J: TRBJ2-3; DNA: TGTGCCTCCGACCGCGGTCTCACAGATACGCAGTATTTT; CDR3: CASDRGLTDTQYF
D: .; V: TRBV5-1; size: .; J: TRBJ2-1; DNA: TGCGCCAGCAGCTTGGAGAGGGGGAATGATGAGCAGTTCTTC; CDR3: CASSLERGNDEQFF
D: TRBD2; V: TRBV10-2; size: .; J: TRBJ2-7; DNA: TGCGCCAGCAGGGGACTAGCGGGAGGGCCCTACGAGCAGTACTTC; CDR3: CASRGLAGGPYEQYF